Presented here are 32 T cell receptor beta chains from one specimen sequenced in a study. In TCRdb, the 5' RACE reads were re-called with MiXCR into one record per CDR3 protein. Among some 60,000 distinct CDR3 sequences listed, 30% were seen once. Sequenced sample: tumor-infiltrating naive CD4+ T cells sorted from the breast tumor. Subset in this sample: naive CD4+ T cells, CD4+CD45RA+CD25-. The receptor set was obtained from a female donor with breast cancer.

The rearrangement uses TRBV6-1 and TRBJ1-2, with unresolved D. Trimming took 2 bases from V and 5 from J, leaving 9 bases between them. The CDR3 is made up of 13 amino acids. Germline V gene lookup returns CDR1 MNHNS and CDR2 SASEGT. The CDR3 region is CASSEQDFYGYTF. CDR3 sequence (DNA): TGTGCCAGCAGTGAACAGGACTTTTATGGCTACACCTTC.

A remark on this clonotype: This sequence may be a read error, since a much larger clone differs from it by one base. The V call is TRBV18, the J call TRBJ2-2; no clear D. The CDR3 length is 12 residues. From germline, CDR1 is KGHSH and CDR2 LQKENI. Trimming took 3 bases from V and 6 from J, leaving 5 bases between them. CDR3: CASSPDAGELFF. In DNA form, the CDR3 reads TGTGCCAGCTCACCGGACGCCGGGGAGCTGTTTTTT.

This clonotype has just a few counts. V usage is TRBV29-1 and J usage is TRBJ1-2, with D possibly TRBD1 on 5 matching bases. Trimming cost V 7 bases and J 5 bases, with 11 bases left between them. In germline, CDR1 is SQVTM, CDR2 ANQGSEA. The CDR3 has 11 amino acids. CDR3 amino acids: CSALGPYGYTF. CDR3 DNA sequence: TGCAGCGCTTTGGGACCGTATGGCTACACCTTC.

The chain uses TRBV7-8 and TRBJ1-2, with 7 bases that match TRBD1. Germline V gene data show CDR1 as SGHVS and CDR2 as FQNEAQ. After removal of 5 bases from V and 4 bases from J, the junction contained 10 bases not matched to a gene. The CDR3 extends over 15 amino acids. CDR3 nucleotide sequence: TGTGCCAGCAGCCCAGAGGGGGCCGCGGCCTATGGCTACACCTTC. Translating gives CASSPEGAAAYGYTF. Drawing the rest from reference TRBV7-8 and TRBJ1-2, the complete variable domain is GAGVSQSPRYKVAKRGQDVALRCDPISGHVSLFWYQQALGQGPEFLTYFQNEAQLDKSGLPSDRFFAERPEGSVSTLKIQRTQQEDSAVYLCASSPEGAAAYGYTFGSGTRLTVV.

The CDR3 DNA reads TGTGCCAGCAGCCAAGTCGGGACGGGGGGGCCGAGGAACGAGCAGTACTTC. Translated: CASSQVGTGGPRNEQYF. This chain links TRBV3-1 with TRBJ2-7; 8 nucleotides match TRBD2. Losses at the gene ends were 1 base for V and 5 bases for J; bases not matched to a gene: 13. The V gene's germline CDR1 is LGHDT and CDR2 YNNKEL (reference sequence). The CDR3 is 17 amino acids.

CDR3 protein: CASSLEGAMTEAFF. CDR3 coding DNA: TGTGCCAGCAGTTTGGAGGGGGCCATGACTGAAGCTTTCTTT. V is TRBV12-3 or TRBV12-4 and J is TRBJ1-1; 7 bases line up with TRBD1. The CDR3 length is 14 residues. J was trimmed by 5 bases and V by 3 bases; bases with no gene match: 6.

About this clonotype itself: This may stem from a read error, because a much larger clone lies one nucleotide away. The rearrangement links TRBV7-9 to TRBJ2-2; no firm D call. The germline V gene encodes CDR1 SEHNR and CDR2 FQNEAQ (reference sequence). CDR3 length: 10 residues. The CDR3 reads CSSRSEELFF. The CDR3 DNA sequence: TGTTCCAGCCGCTCCGAGGAGCTGTTTTTT.

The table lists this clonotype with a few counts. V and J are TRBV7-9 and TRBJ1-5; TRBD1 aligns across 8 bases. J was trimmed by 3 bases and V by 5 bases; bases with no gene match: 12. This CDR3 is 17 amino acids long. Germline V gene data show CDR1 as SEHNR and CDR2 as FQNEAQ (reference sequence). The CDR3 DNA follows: TGTGCCAGCAGCAGGGGGGTTTTACAGGGGGACAATCAGCCCCAGCATTTT. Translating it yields CASSRGVLQGDNQPQHF. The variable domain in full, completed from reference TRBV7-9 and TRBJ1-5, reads DTGVSQNPRHKITKRGQNVTFRCDPISEHNRLYWYRQTLGQGPEFLTYFQNEAQLEKSRLLSDRFSAERPKGSFSTLEIQRTEQGDSAMYLCASSRGVLQGDNQPQHFGDGTRLSIL.

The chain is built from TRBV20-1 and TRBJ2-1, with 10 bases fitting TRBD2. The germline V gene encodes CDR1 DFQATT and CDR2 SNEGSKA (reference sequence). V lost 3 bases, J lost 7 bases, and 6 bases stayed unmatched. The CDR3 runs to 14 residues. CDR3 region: CSASRPSGSNEQFF. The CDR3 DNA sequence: TGCAGTGCTAGTAGGCCTAGCGGGAGTAATGAGCAGTTCTTC.

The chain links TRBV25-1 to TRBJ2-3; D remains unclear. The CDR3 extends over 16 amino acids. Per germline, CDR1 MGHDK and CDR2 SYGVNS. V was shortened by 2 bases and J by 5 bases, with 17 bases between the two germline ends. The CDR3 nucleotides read TGTGCCAGCAGTGAAGGGGTGGGCGGTAGAGGAGATACGCAGTATTTT. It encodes CASSEGVGGRGDTQYF.

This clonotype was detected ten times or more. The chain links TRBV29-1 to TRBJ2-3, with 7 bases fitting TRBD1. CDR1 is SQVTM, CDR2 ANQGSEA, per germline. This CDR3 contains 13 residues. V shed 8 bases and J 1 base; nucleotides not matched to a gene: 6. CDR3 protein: CSSRQGGTDTQYF. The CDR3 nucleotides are TGCAGCTCCCGACAGGGTGGCACAGATACGCAGTATTTT.

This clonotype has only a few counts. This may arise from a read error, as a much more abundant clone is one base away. In nucleotides, the CDR3 is TGCGCCAGCAGTTCCGGACTAGCGGTTAGCTCCTACAATGAGCAGCTCTTC. This codes for CASSSGLAVSSYNEQLF. The chain couples TRBV5-1 to TRBJ2-1, with 10 positions matching TRBD2. CDR1 is SGHRS and CDR2 is YFSETQ in the germline V gene. The CDR3 is made up of 17 amino acids.

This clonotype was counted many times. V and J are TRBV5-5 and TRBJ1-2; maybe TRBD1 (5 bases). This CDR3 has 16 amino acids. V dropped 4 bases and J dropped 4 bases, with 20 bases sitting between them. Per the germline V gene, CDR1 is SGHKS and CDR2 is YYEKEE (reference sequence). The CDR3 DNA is TGTGCCAGCAGCCGGGGGGTAGGGCAGAACTCCTATGGCTACACCTTC. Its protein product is CASSRGVGQNSYGYTF.

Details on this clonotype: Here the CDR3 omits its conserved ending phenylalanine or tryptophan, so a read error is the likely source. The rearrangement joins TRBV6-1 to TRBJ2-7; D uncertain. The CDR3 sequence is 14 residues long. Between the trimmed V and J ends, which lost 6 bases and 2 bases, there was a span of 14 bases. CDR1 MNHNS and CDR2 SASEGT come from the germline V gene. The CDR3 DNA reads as TGTGCCAGCAGATGGTGGCTAGAGACCTACGAGCAGTACTCC. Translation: CASRWWLETYEQYS.

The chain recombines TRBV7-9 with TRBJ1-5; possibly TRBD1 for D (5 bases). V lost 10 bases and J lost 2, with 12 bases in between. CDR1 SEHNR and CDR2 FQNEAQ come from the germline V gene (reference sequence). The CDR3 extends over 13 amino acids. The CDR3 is CATQGWGNQPQHF. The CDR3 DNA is TGTGCCACCCAGGGTTGGGGCAATCAGCCCCAGCATTTT.

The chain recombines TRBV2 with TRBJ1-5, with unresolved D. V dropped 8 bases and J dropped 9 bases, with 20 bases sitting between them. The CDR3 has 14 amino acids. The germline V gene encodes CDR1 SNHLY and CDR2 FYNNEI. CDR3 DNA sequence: TGTGCCAGCGCTACGAGGCTTACAGATCGGCCCCAGCATTTT. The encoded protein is CASATRLTDRPQHF.

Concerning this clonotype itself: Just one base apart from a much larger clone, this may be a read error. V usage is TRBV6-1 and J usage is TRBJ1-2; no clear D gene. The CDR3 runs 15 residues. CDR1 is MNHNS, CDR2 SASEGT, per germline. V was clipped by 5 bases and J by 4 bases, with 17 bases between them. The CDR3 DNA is TGTGCCAGCAGTAACGGATCCGGTCTGATCTATGGCTACACCTTC. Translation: CASSNGSGLIYGYTF.

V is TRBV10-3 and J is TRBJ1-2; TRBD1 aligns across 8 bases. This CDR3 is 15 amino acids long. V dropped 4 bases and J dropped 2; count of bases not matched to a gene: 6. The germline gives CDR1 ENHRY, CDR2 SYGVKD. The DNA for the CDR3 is TGTGCCATCAGTGGGGGTCAGGGGGCGAACTATGGCTACACCTTC. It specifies CAISGGQGANYGYTF.

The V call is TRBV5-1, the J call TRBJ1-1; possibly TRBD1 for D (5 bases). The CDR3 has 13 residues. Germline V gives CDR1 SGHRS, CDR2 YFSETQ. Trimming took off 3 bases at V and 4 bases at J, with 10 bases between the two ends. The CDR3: CASSWQGPTEAFF. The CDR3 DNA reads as TGCGCCAGCAGCTGGCAGGGTCCCACTGAAGCTTTCTTT. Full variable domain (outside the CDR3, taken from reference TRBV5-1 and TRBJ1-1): KAGVTQTPRYLIKTRGQQVTLSCSPISGHRSVSWYQQTPGQGLQFLFEYFSETQRNKGNFPGRFSGRQFSNSRSEMNVSTLELGDSALYLCASSWQGPTEAFFGQGTRLTVV.

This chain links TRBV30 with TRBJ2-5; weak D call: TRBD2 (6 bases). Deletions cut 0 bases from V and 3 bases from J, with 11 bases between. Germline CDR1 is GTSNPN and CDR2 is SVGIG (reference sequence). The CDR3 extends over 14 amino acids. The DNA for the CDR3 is TGTGCCTGGAGTGTACCGACGGGGGAAGAGACCCAGTACTTC. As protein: CAWSVPTGEETQYF.

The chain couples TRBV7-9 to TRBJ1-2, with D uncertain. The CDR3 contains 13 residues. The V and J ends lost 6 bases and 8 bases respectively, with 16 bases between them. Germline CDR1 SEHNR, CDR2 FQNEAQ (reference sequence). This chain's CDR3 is CASSFAEIQGYTF. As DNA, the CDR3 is TGTGCCAGCAGTTTCGCAGAAATTCAGGGCTACACCTTC. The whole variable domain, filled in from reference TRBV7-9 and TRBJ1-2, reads DTGVSQNPRHKITKRGQNVTFRCDPISEHNRLYWYRQTLGQGPEFLTYFQNEAQLEKSRLLSDRFSAERPKGSFSTLEIQRTEQGDSAMYLCASSFAEIQGYTFGSGTRLTVV.

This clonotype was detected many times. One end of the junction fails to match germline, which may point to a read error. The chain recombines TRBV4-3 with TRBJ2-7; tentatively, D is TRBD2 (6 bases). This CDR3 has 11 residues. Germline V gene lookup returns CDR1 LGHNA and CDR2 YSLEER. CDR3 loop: CASSQVTGARF. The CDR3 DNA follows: TGCGCCAGCAGCCAAGTTACGGGAGCCCGCTTC.

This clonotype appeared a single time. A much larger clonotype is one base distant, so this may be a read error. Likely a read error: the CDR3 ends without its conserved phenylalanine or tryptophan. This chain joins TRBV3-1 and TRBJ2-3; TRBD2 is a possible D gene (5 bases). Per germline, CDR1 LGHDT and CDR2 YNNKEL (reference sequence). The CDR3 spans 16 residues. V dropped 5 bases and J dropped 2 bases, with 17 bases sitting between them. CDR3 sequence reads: CASSGIGVGHTDTQYL. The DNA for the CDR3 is TGTGCCAGCAGCGGGATCGGGGTCGGTCACACAGATACGCAGTATCTT.

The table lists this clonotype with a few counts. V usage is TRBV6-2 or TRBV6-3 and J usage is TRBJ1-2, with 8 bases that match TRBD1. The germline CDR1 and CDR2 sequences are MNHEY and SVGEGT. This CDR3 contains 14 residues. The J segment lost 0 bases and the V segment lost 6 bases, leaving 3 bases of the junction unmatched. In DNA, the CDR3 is TGTGCCAGCAGAGAACAGGGGGCTAACTATGGCTACACCTTC. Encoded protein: CASREQGANYGYTF.

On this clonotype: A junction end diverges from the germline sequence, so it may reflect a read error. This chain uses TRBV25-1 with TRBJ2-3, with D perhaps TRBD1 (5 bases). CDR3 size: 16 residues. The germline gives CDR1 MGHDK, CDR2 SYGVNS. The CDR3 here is CASSEIGQGGTETQYF. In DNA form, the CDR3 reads TGTGCCAGCAGTGAAATAGGGCAGGGTGGCACAGAGACGCAGTATTTT. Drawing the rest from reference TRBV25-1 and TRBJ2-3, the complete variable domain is EADIYQTPRYLVIGTGKKITLECSQTMGHDKMYWYQQDPGMELHLIHYSYGVNSTEKGDLSSESTVSRIRTEHFPLTLESARPSHTSQYLCASSEIGQGGTETQYFGPGTRLTVL.

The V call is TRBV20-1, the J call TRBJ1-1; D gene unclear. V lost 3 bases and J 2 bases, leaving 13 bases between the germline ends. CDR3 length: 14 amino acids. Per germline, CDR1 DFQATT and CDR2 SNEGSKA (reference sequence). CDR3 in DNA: TGCAGTGCTAGTGTTGACCCTAGAAACACTGAAGCTTTCTTT. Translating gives CSASVDPRNTEAFF.

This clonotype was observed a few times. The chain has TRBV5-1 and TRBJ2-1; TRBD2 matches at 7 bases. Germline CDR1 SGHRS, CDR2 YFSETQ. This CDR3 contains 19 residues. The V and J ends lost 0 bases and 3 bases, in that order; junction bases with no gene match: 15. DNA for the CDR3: TGCGCCAGCAGCTTGGCCCTCGGCGGGAGTATAGTTGGCTACAATGAGCAGTTCTTC. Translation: CASSLALGGSIVGYNEQFF.

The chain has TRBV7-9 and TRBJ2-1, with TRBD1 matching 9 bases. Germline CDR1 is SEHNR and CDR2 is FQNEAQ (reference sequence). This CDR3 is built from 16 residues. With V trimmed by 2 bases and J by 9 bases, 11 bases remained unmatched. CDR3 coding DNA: TGTGCCAGCAGCTTATTCAAACTGGGACAGGGTGGTGAGCAGTTCTTC. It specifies CASSLFKLGQGGEQFF.

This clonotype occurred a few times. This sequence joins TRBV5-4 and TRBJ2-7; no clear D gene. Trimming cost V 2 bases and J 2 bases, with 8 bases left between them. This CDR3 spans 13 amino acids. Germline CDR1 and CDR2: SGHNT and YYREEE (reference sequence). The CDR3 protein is CASSFGEPYEQYF. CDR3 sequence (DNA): TGTGCCAGCAGCTTTGGAGAGCCCTACGAGCAGTACTTC.

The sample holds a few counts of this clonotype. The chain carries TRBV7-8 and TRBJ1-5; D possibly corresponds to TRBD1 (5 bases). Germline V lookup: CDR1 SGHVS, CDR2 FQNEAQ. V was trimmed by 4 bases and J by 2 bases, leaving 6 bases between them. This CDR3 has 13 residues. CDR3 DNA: TGTGCCAGCAGCTGGGGGGGCAATCAGCCCCAGCATTTT. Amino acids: CASSWGGNQPQHF.

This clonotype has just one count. The CDR3 spells CASSFFNRVDGYTF. The CDR3 bases are TGTGCCAGCAGCTTCTTCAATAGGGTTGATGGCTACACCTTC. This rearrangement joins TRBV5-6 to TRBJ1-2; D is ambiguous. The CDR3 contains 14 residues. Trimming stripped 2 bases from V and 6 bases from J, with 14 bases between. Germline loops: CDR1 SGHDT, CDR2 YYEEEE.

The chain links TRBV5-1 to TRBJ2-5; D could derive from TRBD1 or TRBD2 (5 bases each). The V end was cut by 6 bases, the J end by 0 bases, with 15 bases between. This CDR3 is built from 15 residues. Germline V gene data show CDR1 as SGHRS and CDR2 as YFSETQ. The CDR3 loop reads CASNGLGHNQETQYF. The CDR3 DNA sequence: TGCGCCAGCAACGGACTGGGGCATAACCAAGAGACCCAGTACTTC.